This T cell receptor beta chain was found in a study of graft-versus-host responses after intestinal transplantation. The overall study: Among the recipients, transplants were multivisceral, liver-intestinal, or isolated intestinal. After anti-thymocyte globulin induction, recipients took tacrolimus and steroids for around three years. Whole-study results and caveats: Patients with graft-donor T cell macrochimerism had high graft-versus-host to host-versus-graft clonal ratios in allografts. Detected in recipient marrow were GvH clones, some of which were first observed in ileum or blood.

The count of this clone is one. Its matching antigen is unknown. Repertoires were generated with immunoSEQ multiplex PCR, while TCRdb's copy carries only in-frame clones and drops some. This table has about 25,000 clones, 94% appearing once. Germline lookup yields CDR1 MNHEY and CDR2 SVGAGI. V shed 6 bases and J shed 0 bases, with 11 bases lying between them. There are 14 residues in the CDR3. The J gene is TRBJ1-1, the V gene TRBV6-5; possibly TRBD1 for D (6 bases). The TCR comes from a human patient who received an intestinal transplant, so some T cells may come from the graft donor. The specimen comprised PBMCs, sampled 156 days after intestinal transplant. CDR3 coding DNA: TGTGCCAGCAGACAGGGATCTTTGAACACTGAAGCTTTCTTT. Its protein product is CASRQGSLNTEAFF.